The entry that follows covers one T cell receptor (beta chain) sequence. Antigen: not known. The record originates from a study of cytomegalovirus exposure and HLA in healthy donors. Whole-study findings and limits: Among the sequence variants, a highly shared cluster was likely an artifact of sequencing. In an earlier analysis, productive rearrangement rates for most beta V segments clustered near 87% or 30%. Cytomegalovirus status was reportedly diagnosed by the classifier with high specificity and sensitivity.

Amplification used 60 Vbeta primers and 13 Jbeta primers. Using immunoSEQ multiplex PCR, the repertoire was profiled, and TCRdb retains in-frame clones only, with some absent. Of 100,000 to 150,000 clones in the sample, approximately 80% were seen once. Germline lookup yields CDR1 SGHNT and CDR2 YENEEA. The CDR3 is made up of 15 amino acids. Germline trimming cut 5 bases from V and 4 bases from J; bases unmatched to any gene: 5. What was sequenced was PBMCs. This clonotype originated in a male donor in good health and CMV-seropositive. The chain recombines TRBV11-3 with TRBJ2-2; 9 nucleotides match TRBD2. The CDR3 nucleotides are TGTGCCAGCAGCCGCGGGGGGGCCGCCACCGGGGAGCTGTTTTTT. Its protein is CASSRGGAATGELFF. Full variable domain (missing parts from reference TRBV11-3 and TRBJ2-2): EAGVVQSPRYKIIEKKQPVAFWCNPISGHNTLYWYLQNLGQGPELLIRYENEEAVDDSQLPKDRFSAERLKGVDSTLKIQPAELGDSAVYLCASSRGGAATGELFFGEGSRLTVL.